A single sample gave rise to the 18 T cell receptor beta chains below, sequenced in a study of OX40 agonist ivuxolimab in advanced cancers. TCRdb's copy holds only in-frame clones and misses some; the assay was immunoSEQ multiplex PCR. The sample shows roughly 62,000 clones, approximately 86% of them seen only once. Specimen: CD4+ or CD8+ T cells sorted from blood, collected in a trial of the OX40 agonist ivuxolimab. The receptors were sampled from an adult with an advanced solid tumor such as melanoma, head and neck, liver or kidney cancer.

This clone was seen a single time. The chain has TRBV5-4 and TRBJ2-7, with D perhaps matching TRBD1 (5 bases). Germline loops: CDR1 SGHNT, CDR2 YYREEE (reference sequence). Trimming pared 4 bases from V and 0 bases from J, leaving 11 bases between. The CDR3 contains 14 residues. The CDR3 region has the DNA TGTGCCAGCAGCCCGACAGTAGCCTCCTACGAGCAGTACTTC. Translated: CASSPTVASYEQYF. The full variable domain, rest sourced from reference TRBV5-4 and TRBJ2-7, is ETGVTQSPTHLIKTRGQQVTLRCSSQSGHNTVSWYQQALGQGPQFIFQYYREEENGRGNFPPRFSGLQFPNYSSELNVNALELDDSALYLCASSPTVASYEQYFGPGTRLTVT.

The rearrangement uses TRBV2 and TRBJ2-3; 10 bases are a match to TRBD2. Germline V lookup: CDR1 SNHLY, CDR2 FYNNEI. The CDR3 loop spans 15 amino acids. V trimming: 6 bases; J trimming: 0 bases; junction bases outside the gene matches: 3. This CDR3 reads CASSLAGASTDTQYF. In DNA form, the CDR3 reads TGTGCCAGCAGCCTAGCGGGGGCTAGCACAGATACGCAGTATTTT. Based on the CDR3 plus reference TRBV2 and TRBJ2-3, the full variable domain is EPEVTQTPSHQVTQMGQEVILRCVPISNHLYFYWYRQILGQKVEFLVSFYNNEISEKSEIFDDQFSVERPDGSNFTLKIRSTKLEDSAMYFCASSLAGASTDTQYFGPGTRLTVL.

This chain connects TRBV5-1 to TRBJ2-3; no firm D call. The CDR3 extends over 15 amino acids. Trimming shortened V by 0 bases and J by 0 bases, and 8 bases separated the two germline ends. CDR1 and CDR2 from the germline V gene are SGHRS and YFSETQ. The CDR3 DNA sequence: TGCGCCAGCAGCTTGGCCGGACCGAGCACAGATACGCAGTATTTT. Translating it yields CASSLAGPSTDTQYF.

The chain links TRBV9 to TRBJ2-3; TRBD2 agrees at 8 bases. The V gene end was trimmed by 3 bases and the J gene end by 1 base; junction bases not matched to a gene: 13. This CDR3 has 18 amino acids. The germline V gene encodes CDR1 SGDLS and CDR2 YYNGEE. CDR3: CASSGSWGSGMRTDTQYF. Here the CDR3 DNA reads TGTGCCAGCAGCGGGAGTTGGGGTAGCGGGATGCGCACAGATACGCAGTATTTT.

The chain has TRBV30 and TRBJ2-3; 9 bases map to TRBD2. This CDR3 is 12 amino acids long. The V gene end was trimmed by 5 bases and the J gene end by 6 bases; junction bases not matched to a gene: 3. From germline, CDR1 is GTSNPN and CDR2 SVGIG (reference sequence). Here the CDR3 DNA reads TGTGCCTGGGCGGGAGGGGCGGATACGCAGTATTTT. Translation: CAWAGGADTQYF.

The rearrangement links TRBV19 to TRBJ2-3, with 8 bases fitting TRBD1. This CDR3 comprises 18 residues. Germline V CDR1 and CDR2: LNHDA, SQIVND (reference sequence). The trim removed 2 bases at V and 1 base at J, leaving 11 bases unmatched. The CDR3 region is CASSIPMGQDAGTDTQYF. In DNA, the CDR3 is TGTGCCAGTAGTATACCAATGGGACAGGACGCGGGCACAGATACGCAGTATTTT.

The chain employs TRBV21-1 and TRBJ2-5; TRBD2, the D gene given by the table, was not confirmed from the DNA. TRBV21-1 is a pseudogene. There are 18 residues in the CDR3. CDR3 loop: CASSKGHPQSGVKETQYF. CDR3 DNA: TGTGCCAGCAGCAAAGGGCATCCCCAAAGCGGGGTAAAAGAGACCCAGTACTTC.

V usage is TRBV6-5 and J usage is TRBJ1-5, with D perhaps TRBD1 (5 bases). The V gene's germline CDR1 is MNHEY and CDR2 SVGAGI. The CDR3 contains 14 residues. Trimming cost V 6 bases and J 6 bases, with 15 bases left between them. CDR3 nucleotide sequence: TGTGCCAGCAGGGCCGCCGTGGGGGGTCAGCCCCAGCATTTT. Protein product: CASRAAVGGQPQHF.

The chain joins TRBV5-4 to TRBJ2-7; 9 bases are a match to TRBD1. The germline V gene has CDR1 SGHNT and CDR2 YYREEE (reference sequence). V dropped 0 bases and J dropped 6; count of bases not matched to a gene: 13. The CDR3 spans 17 residues. CDR3 loop: CASSLASGTGKVREQYF. CDR3 bases: TGTGCCAGCAGCTTGGCATCCGGGACAGGGAAAGTCCGCGAGCAGTACTTC.

The chain links TRBV28 to TRBJ1-5, with no clear D. Looked up from germline, CDR1 is MDHEN and CDR2 is SYDVKM. This CDR3 is built from 13 residues. V lost 8 bases and J lost 6, with 14 bases in between. The CDR3 sequence: CASSRLVSQPQHF. The CDR3 nucleotides are TGTGCCAGCTCCCGCCTTGTGAGTCAGCCCCAGCATTTT. The variable domain in full, with the rest retrieved from reference TRBV28 and TRBJ1-5, is DVKVTQSSRYLVKRTGEKVFLECVQDMDHENMFWYRQDPGLGLRLIYFSYDVKMKEKGDIPEGYSVSREKKERFSLILESASTNQTSMYLCASSRLVSQPQHFGDGTRLSIL.

This chain connects TRBV9 to TRBJ2-3, with 11 bases identical to TRBD2. The CDR3 consists of 15 residues. The V gene end was trimmed by 2 bases and the J gene end by 3 bases; junction bases not matched to a gene: 2. The V gene's germline CDR1 is SGDLS and CDR2 YYNGEE. The CDR3 nucleotides read TGTGCCAGCAGCGTTAGCGGGGGGGGGACAGATACGCAGTATTTT. Its translation is CASSVSGGGTDTQYF.

This chain links TRBV5-4 with TRBJ1-2; D ambiguous. The CDR3 has 16 residues. CDR1 and CDR2 from the germline V gene are SGHNT and YYREEE (reference sequence). V was trimmed by 0 bases and J by 2 bases, leaving 14 bases between them. DNA for the CDR3: TGTGCCAGCAGCTTGGGCGCTATTAAGACAAACTATGGCTACACCTTC. Translated, it gives CASSLGAIKTNYGYTF.

The chain recombines TRBV18 with TRBJ1-1, with 7 bases identical to TRBD1. J was trimmed by 0 bases and V by 3 bases; bases with no gene match: 4. Per germline, CDR1 KGHSH and CDR2 LQKENI. The CDR3 covers 15 residues. The CDR3 DNA reads as TGTGCCAGCTCACCCCCCGGGACAGTGAACACTGAAGCTTTCTTT. Residues: CASSPPGTVNTEAFF.

V gene TRBV6-5 combines with J gene TRBJ2-5; TRBD1 matches 7 bases. The V gene end was trimmed by 6 bases and the J gene end by 4 bases; junction bases not matched to a gene: 11. The CDR3 consists of 15 residues. Germline values: CDR1 MNHEY, CDR2 SVGAGI. CDR3 region: CASSPQGSQRETQYF. The CDR3 DNA sequence: TGTGCCAGCAGCCCACAGGGGTCTCAAAGAGAGACCCAGTACTTC.

CDR3 in DNA: TGTGCCAGCAGCTTAAGGACAGGGAACACCGGGGAGCTGTTTTTT. It specifies CASSLRTGNTGELFF. V and J are TRBV5-6 and TRBJ2-2; 7 bases agree with TRBD1. The J segment lost 1 base and the V segment lost 2 bases, leaving 2 bases of the junction unmatched. The CDR3 sequence is 15 residues long. CDR1 is SGHDT, CDR2 YYEEEE, per germline.

The V call is TRBV28, the J call TRBJ2-3; D ambiguous. Between the trimmed V and J ends, which lost 5 bases and 4 bases, there was a span of 7 bases. Germline V CDR1 and CDR2: MDHEN, SYDVKM. This CDR3 contains 12 residues. In DNA, the CDR3 is TGTGCCAGCAGTACCAATGCAGATACGCAGTATTTT. This gives the protein CASSTNADTQYF.

Only a few counts were recorded for this clone. This CDR3 reads CASIRGDNLNTEAFF. DNA of the CDR3: TGTGCCAGCATTCGCGGGGACAACTTGAACACTGAAGCTTTCTTT. The rearrangement uses TRBV6-1 and TRBJ1-1; a possible D gene is TRBD1 (6 bases). This CDR3 comprises 15 residues. The V and J ends lost 7 bases and 0 bases respectively, with 15 bases between them. CDR1 and CDR2 from the germline V gene are MNHNS and SASEGT.

In its sample, this clone was seen once. This chain joins TRBV6-1 and TRBJ1-5, with TRBD1 as a possible D gene (5 bases). This CDR3 has 14 residues. V lost 2 bases and J lost 7, with 12 bases in between. CDR1 is MNHNS and CDR2 is SASEGT in the germline V gene. The CDR3 spells CASSESRVRQPQHF. The CDR3 region has the DNA TGTGCCAGCAGTGAAAGCAGGGTCCGGCAGCCCCAGCATTTT.